The rows below give T cell receptor beta chains drawn from one sample of a study of blood T cell repertoires in COVID-19. Sequencing was performed with immunoSEQ multiplex PCR; in TCRdb, only in-frame clones are kept and a portion is missing. The sample yields about 140,000 clones, around 84% seen once. Sequencing was carried out using peripheral blood. These receptors all stem from a human donor in a cohort sampled during active COVID-19. Each CDR3 is given with its conserved first and last residue. The D gene is left open where the match is weak. Expanded clones get a size class; other rows say once, few or many, or leave the size out.

D gene,V gene,J gene,clone size,CDR3 protein,CDR3 DNA
TRBD2,TRBV7-3,TRBJ2-1,NA,CASSLRASGTGEQFF,TGTGCCAGCAGCTTAAGGGCTAGCGGGACCGGGGAGCAGTTCTTC
TRBD1,TRBV7-6,TRBJ2-1,NA,CASSSPRLGTAPYNEQFF,TGTGCCAGCAGCTCACCCAGGTTGGGGACAGCCCCCTACAATGAGCAGTTCTTC
NA,TRBV3-1/TRBV3-2,TRBJ2-5,NA,CASSQDWQQETQYF,TGTGCCAGCAGCCAAGATTGGCAGCAAGAGACCCAGTACTTC
TRBD2,TRBV2,TRBJ2-7,NA,CASSVLAIYEQYF,TGTGCCAGCAGTGTACTAGCGATCTACGAGCAGTACTTC
NA,TRBV30,TRBJ1-6,NA,CAWSVIGHQNSPLHF,TGTGCCTGGAGTGTAATAGGACACCAGAATTCACCCCTCCACTTT
NA,TRBV29-1,TRBJ2-1,NA,CSVEGLDSYNEQFF,TGCAGCGTTGAGGGCCTGGACAGCTACAATGAGCAGTTCTTC
NA,TRBV5-4,TRBJ2-7,NA,CASSFGSGSGEQYF,TGTGCCAGCAGCTTTGGGTCGGGGAGTGGCGAGCAGTACTTC
NA,TRBV14,TRBJ2-7,NA,CASSQTGQSYEQYF,TGTGCCAGCAGCCAGACAGGACAGTCCTACGAGCAGTACTTC
NA,TRBV28,TRBJ2-7,NA,CASSFPTGLSSYEQYF,TGTGCCAGCAGTTTCCCGACAGGTCTGAGCTCCTACGAGCAGTACTTC
NA,TRBV3-1/TRBV3-2,TRBJ2-3,NA,CASSPSMWGVTDTQYF,TGTGCCAGCAGCCCATCTATGTGGGGGGTAACAGATACGCAGTATTTT
TRBD1,TRBV10-2,TRBJ1-4,once,CASRAPGQRNEKLFF,TGCGCCAGCCGAGCCCCGGGACAGCGTAATGAAAAACTGTTTTTT
NA,TRBV19,TRBJ1-1,NA,CASSIDAVNTEAFF,TGTGCCAGTAGTATAGATGCAGTGAACACTGAAGCTTTCTTT
TRBD1,TRBV28,TRBJ2-1,NA,CASCRDRGANEQFF,TGTGCCAGCTGCCGGGACAGGGGTGCTAATGAGCAGTTCTTC
TRBD2,TRBV13,TRBJ2-2,NA,CASSRGGAGTGELFF,TGTGCCAGCAGCCGCGGGGGGGCCGGGACCGGGGAGCTGTTTTTT
TRBD1,TRBV4-2,TRBJ1-6,many,CASSQDETGGSPLHF,TGTGCCAGCAGCCAAGATGAGACAGGGGGCTCACCCCTCCACTTT
TRBD2,TRBV7-2,TRBJ2-2,NA,CASRLAVNTGELFF,TGTGCCAGCAGACTAGCGGTGAACACCGGGGAGCTGTTTTTT
NA,TRBV10-2,TRBJ2-7,many,CANEARYEQYF,TGCGCCAATGAGGCCCGCTACGAGCAGTACTTC
TRBD1,TRBV11-2,TRBJ1-2,NA,CASSSTIRQGLNTF,TGTGCCAGCAGCTCTACTATCAGACAGGGCCTGAACACCTTC
NA,TRBV5-3,TRBJ2-5,NA,CARSLKTNRNQETQYF,TGTGCCAGAAGCCTGAAAACAAACAGGAACCAAGAGACCCAGTACTTC
TRBD1,TRBV28,TRBJ1-2,once,CASSLSTGGGYGYTF,TGTGCCAGCAGTTTATCAACAGGGGGAGGGTATGGCTACACCTTC
TRBD1,TRBV28,TRBJ2-7,once,CASAGGVGEQYF,TGTGCCAGTGCAGGGGGCGTCGGGGAGCAGTACTTC
TRBD2,TRBV3-1/TRBV3-2,TRBJ2-7,NA,CASSTSGSWSYEQYF,TGTGCCAGCAGCACTAGCGGGAGTTGGTCGTACGAGCAGTACTTC
NA,TRBV15,TRBJ1-1,NA,CATSRDSGQNTEAFF,TGTGCCACCAGCAGAGATAGCGGACAGAACACTGAAGCTTTCTTT